This T cell receptor beta chain was retrieved from a study of early T cells in non-severe SARS-CoV-2 infection. In the study overall: Sequencing of bulk RNA from unsorted whole blood was done, without chain pairing. Study results and caveats: Private and CD4 specificities were missed by VDJdb matching, which favored anti-spike CD8 responses.

Germline loops: CDR1 LNHNV, CDR2 YYDKDF (reference sequence). Trimming removed 1 base at V and 0 bases at J, with 13 bases between. This CDR3 contains 16 residues. Separate cDNA molecules each had unique molecular identifiers attached to them. MiXCR, applied by TCRdb to the 5' RACE reads, yields one record per CDR3 protein. The sample contains roughly 75,000 distinct CDR3 sequences, approximately 12% of which appear only once. About this clonotype itself: What it binds is unknown.

The chain links TRBV15 to TRBJ2-7; D remains unclear. Material for sequencing was whole blood. This receptor was obtained from an adult who was a healthcare worker with PCR-confirmed SARS-CoV-2 infection or an uninfected control (not recorded which). The CDR3 DNA sequence: TGTGCCACCAGCAGAGTGGGTGGTGATGGCTCCTACGAGCAGTACTTC. Its protein product is CATSRVGGDGSYEQYF. The whole variable domain, remainder taken from reference TRBV15 and TRBJ2-7, is DAMVIQNPRYQVTQFGKPVTLSCSQTLNHNVMYWYQQKSSQAPKLLFHYYDKDFNNEADTPDNFQSRRPNTSFCFLDIRSPGLGDTAMYLCATSRVGGDGSYEQYFGPGTRLTVT.